Shown below are 8 T cell receptor beta chains from a single sample sequenced in a study of identifying expanded T cells in peripheral blood (dated by TCRdb to the late 2010s). To prepare the library, the immunoSEQ multiplex PCR assay was applied. Not all clones reach the TCRdb copy of this immuneACCESS table, which keeps in-frame sequences only. Checked studies attribute under half of the gap to unresolved V genes and leave the rest unexplained. Within this sample are approximately 120,000 clones, with about 87% of them counted one time only. About 7.7% of the sample is held by the ten biggest clonotypes. The sample consisted of blood. The receptors here all came from a person aged 18-69 years in good health.

The chain joins TRBV6-6 to TRBJ1-4; the D is unclear. The CDR3 is 14 amino acids. Trimming cost V 4 bases and J 6 bases, with 12 bases left between them. Germline V gene data show CDR1 as MNHNY and CDR2 as SVGAGI (reference sequence). Here the CDR3 DNA reads TGTGCCAGCAGTTCCCTAGGGTCCGATGAAAAACTGTTTTTT. Encoded protein: CASSSLGSDEKLFF.

V is TRBV4-1 and J is TRBJ1-2; 8 bases map to TRBD1. V lost 4 bases, J lost 6 bases, and 13 bases stayed unmatched. This CDR3 has 16 residues. Germline V gene data show CDR1 as MGHRA and CDR2 as YSYEKL. The CDR3: CASSRSGQDLRDGYTF. The CDR3 DNA is TGCGCCAGCAGCCGTTCGGGACAGGACCTTCGGGATGGCTACACCTTC.

The CDR3 DNA is TGTGCCAGCAGCCATGCGGGGGGTGGAAACACCATATATTTT. As protein: CASSHAGGGNTIYF. The chain links TRBV4-2 to TRBJ1-3; D may be TRBD1 (5 bases). From germline, CDR1 is LGHNA and CDR2 YNFKEQ. The length of the CDR3 is 14 residues. V lost 3 bases, J lost 3 bases, and 9 bases lay in between.

The genes are TRBV6-5 and TRBJ1-5, with 9 bases aligning to TRBD1. Losses at the gene ends were 2 bases for V and 7 bases for J; bases not matched to a gene: 3. The CDR3 covers 14 residues. The V gene's germline CDR1 is MNHEY and CDR2 SVGAGI. In DNA form, the CDR3 reads TGTGCCAGCAGTTACGGGACAGGGAGACAGCCCCAGCATTTT. Encoded protein: CASSYGTGRQPQHF.

This chain uses TRBV6-5 with TRBJ1-4; D is perhaps TRBD1 (5 bases). This CDR3 region has 15 residues. V shed 0 bases and J shed 8 bases, with 13 bases lying between them. Germline V CDR1 and CDR2: MNHEY, SVGAGI. The CDR3: CASSYSGLNSEKLFF. DNA of the CDR3: TGTGCCAGCAGTTACTCGGGACTCAACTCCGAAAAACTGTTTTTT.

V gene TRBV29-1 combines with J gene TRBJ2-3; no reliable D call. CDR1 SQVTM and CDR2 ANQGSEA come from the germline V gene. The CDR3 spans 13 residues. V was clipped by 6 bases and J by 0 bases, with 10 bases between them. CDR3 protein: CSVRAPSTDTQYF. The CDR3 DNA reads as TGCAGCGTCCGGGCGCCTAGCACAGATACGCAGTATTTT.

For this clone: One end of the junction is discordant with germline, which a read error may explain. Other nucleotide sequences in the sample specify the same CDR3. The V gene is TRBV20-1, the J gene TRBJ2-5; D is perhaps TRBD2 (6 bases). CDR1 DFQATT and CDR2 SNEGSKA come from the germline V gene (reference sequence). The CDR3 contains 11 residues. CDR3 coding DNA: TGCAGTGTTCTCTTTCGGGAGACTCAGTACTTC. It specifies CSVLFRETQYF.

The gene calls are TRBV29-1 and TRBJ2-1; TRBD1 aligns across 11 bases. The CDR3 extends over 14 amino acids. In germline, CDR1 is SQVTM, CDR2 ANQGSEA. V was clipped by 7 bases and J by 6 bases; unmatched bases: 8. CDR3 nucleotide sequence: TGCAGCGCTACGGACAGGGGGCGCTTCAATGAGCAGTTCTTC. It is translated as CSATDRGRFNEQFF.